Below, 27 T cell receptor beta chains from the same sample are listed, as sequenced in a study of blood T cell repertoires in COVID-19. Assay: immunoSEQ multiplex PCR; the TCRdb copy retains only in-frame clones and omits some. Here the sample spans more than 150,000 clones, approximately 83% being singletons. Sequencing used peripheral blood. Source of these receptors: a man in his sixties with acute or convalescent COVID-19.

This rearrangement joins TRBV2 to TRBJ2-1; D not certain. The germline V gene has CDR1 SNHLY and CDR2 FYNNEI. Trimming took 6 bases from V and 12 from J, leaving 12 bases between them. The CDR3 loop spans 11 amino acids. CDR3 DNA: TGTGCCAGCAGAAGGCCCTCGGGGCAGTTCTTC. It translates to CASRRPSGQFF.

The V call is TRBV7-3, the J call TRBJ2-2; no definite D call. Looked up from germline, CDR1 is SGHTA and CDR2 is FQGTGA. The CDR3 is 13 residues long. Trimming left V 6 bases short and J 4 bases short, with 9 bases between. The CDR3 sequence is CASRPGSTGELFF. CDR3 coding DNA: TGTGCCAGCAGGCCGGGTAGCACCGGGGAGCTGTTTTTT.

Here the CDR3 reads CASSPWDRGYEQYF. The CDR3 coding sequence is TGCGCCAGCAGCCCGTGGGACAGGGGATACGAGCAGTACTTC. This chain uses TRBV5-1 with TRBJ2-7; 10 bases are a match to TRBD1. The CDR3 loop spans 14 amino acids. CDR1 and CDR2 (germline): SGHRS, YFSETQ. V lost 4 bases and J lost 4; bases outside the gene matches: 5.

The CDR3 spells CSVTGISYEQYF. Here the CDR3 DNA reads TGCAGCGTTACAGGAATCTCCTACGAGCAGTACTTC. V and J are TRBV29-1 and TRBJ2-7; possible D gene TRBD1, 5 bases. Germline CDR1 SQVTM, CDR2 ANQGSEA. V shed 5 bases and J shed 0 bases, with 8 bases lying between them. The CDR3 spans 12 residues.

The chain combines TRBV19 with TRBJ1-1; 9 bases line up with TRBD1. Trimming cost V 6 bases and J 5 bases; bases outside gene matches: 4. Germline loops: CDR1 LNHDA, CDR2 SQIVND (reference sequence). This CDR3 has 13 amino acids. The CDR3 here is CASRWTGETEAFF. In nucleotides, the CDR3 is TGTGCCAGTAGGTGGACAGGGGAGACTGAAGCTTTCTTT.

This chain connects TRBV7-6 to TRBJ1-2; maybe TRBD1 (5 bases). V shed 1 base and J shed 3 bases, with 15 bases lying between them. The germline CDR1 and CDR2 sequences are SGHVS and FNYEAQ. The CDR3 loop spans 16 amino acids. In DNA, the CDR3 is TGTGCCAGCAGCTTAGGGGCGGGGGAAATTTACTATGGCTACACCTTC. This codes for CASSLGAGEIYYGYTF.

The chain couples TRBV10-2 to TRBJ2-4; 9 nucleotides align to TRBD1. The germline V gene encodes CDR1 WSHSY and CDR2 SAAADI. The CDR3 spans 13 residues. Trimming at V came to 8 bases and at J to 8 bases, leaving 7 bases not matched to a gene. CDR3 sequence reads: CASDPGQGYIQYF. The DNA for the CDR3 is TGCGCCAGCGATCCGGGACAGGGTTACATTCAGTACTTC.

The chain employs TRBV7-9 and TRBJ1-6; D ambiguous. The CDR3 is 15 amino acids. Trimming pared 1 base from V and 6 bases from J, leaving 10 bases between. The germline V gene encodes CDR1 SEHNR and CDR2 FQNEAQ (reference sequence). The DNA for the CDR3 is TGTGCCAGCAGCTTAGGGGGAGGAGCTAATTCACCCCTCCACTTT. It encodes CASSLGGGANSPLHF.

CDR3 DNA: TGTGCCAGCAGACAGGGGGCTCACAGCGGGGAGCTGTTTTTT. Its protein is CASRQGAHSGELFF. The chain links TRBV2 to TRBJ2-2; 9 bases line up with TRBD1. V gave up 6 bases and J gave up 7 bases; unmatched junction bases: 6. CDR1 and CDR2 from the germline V gene are SNHLY and FYNNEI. There are 14 residues in the CDR3.

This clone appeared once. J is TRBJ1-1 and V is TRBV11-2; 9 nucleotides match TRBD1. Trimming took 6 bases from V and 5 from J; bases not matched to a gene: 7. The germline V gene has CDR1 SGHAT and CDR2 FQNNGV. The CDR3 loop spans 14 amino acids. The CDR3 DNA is TGTGCCAGCAGTCGGACAGGGGTAGGGACTGAAGCTTTCTTT. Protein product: CASSRTGVGTEAFF.

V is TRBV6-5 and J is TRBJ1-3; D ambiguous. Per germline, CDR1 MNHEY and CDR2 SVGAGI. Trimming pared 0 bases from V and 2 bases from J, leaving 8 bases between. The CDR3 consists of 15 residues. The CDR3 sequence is CASSYSEGTGNTIYF. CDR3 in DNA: TGTGCCAGCAGTTACTCGGAGGGAACTGGAAACACCATATATTTT.

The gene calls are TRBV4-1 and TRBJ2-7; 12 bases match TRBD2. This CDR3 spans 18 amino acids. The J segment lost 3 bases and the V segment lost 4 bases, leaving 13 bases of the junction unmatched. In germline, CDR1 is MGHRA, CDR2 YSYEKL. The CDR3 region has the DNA TGCGCCAGCAGCCGTATGACTAGCGGGAGTTCCCAAATCTACGAGCAGTACTTC. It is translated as CASSRMTSGSSQIYEQYF.

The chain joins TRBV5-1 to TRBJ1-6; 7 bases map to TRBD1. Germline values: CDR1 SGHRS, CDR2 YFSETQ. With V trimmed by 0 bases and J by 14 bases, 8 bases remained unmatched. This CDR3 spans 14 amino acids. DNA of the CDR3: TGCGCCAGCAGCTTGGAGGTAGGGGGCAAGACCCTCCACTTT. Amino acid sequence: CASSLEVGGKTLHF.

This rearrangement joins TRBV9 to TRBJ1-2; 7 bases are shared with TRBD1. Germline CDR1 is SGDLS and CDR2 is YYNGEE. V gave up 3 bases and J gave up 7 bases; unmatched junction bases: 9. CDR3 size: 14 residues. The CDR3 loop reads CASSEGAGWTGYTF. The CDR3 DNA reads TGTGCCAGCAGCGAGGGGGCGGGCTGGACTGGCTACACCTTC.

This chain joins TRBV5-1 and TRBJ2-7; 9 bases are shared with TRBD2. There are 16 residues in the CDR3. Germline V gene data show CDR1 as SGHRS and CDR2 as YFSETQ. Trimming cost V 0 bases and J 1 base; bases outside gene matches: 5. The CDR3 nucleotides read TGCGCCAGCAGCTTGGGGGTGACTAGCGGATCCTACGAGCAGTACTTC. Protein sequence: CASSLGVTSGSYEQYF.

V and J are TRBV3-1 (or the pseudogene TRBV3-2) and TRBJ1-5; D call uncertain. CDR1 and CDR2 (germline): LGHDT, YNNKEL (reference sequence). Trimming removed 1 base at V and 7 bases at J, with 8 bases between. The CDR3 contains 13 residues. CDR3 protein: CASSQGLEQPQHF. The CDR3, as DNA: TGTGCCAGCAGCCAAGGGTTGGAGCAGCCCCAGCATTTT.

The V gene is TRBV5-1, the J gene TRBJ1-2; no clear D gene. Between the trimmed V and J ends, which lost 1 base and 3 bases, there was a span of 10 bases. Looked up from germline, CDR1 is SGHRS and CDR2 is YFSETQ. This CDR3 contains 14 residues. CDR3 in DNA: TGCGCCAGCAGCTTGTCGATACGCGACTATGGCTACACCTTC. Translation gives CASSLSIRDYGYTF.

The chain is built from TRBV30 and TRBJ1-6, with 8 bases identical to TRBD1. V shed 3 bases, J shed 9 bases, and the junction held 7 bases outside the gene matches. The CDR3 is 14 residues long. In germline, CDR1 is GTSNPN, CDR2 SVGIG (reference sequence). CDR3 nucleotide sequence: TGTGCCTGGAGGGCAGCAGGGGGCGGTTCACCCCTCCACTTT. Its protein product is CAWRAAGGGSPLHF. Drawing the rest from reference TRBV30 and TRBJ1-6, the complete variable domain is SQTIHQWPATLVQPVGSPLSLECTVEGTSNPNLYWYRQAAGRGLQLLFYSVGIGQISSEVPQNLSASRPQDRQFILSSKKLLLSDSGFYLCAWRAAGGGSPLHFGNGTRLTVT.

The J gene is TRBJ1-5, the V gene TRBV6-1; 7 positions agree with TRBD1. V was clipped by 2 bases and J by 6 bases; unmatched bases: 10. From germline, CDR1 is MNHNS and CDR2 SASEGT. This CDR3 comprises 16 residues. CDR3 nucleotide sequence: TGTGCCAGCAGTGAAATTCGAGGGGGCGCGGGTCAGCCCCAGCATTTT. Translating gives CASSEIRGGAGQPQHF.

The CDR3 coding sequence is TGTGCCACCAGTGATTCTAGCGGGAACTTCTACAATGAGCAGTTCTTC. Its protein product is CATSDSSGNFYNEQFF. This chain joins TRBV24-1 and TRBJ2-1, with TRBD2 identical over 9 bases. The V gene's germline CDR1 is KGHDR and CDR2 SFDVKD. Losses at the gene ends were 2 bases for V and 3 bases for J; bases not matched to a gene: 4. The CDR3 is 16 amino acids.

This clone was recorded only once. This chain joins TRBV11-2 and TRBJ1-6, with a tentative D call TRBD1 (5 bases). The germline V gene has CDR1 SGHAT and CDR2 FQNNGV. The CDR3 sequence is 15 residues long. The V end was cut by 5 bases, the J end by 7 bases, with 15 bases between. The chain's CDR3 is CASSPYGGANSPLHF. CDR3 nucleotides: TGTGCCAGCAGCCCATACGGGGGAGCCAATTCACCCCTCCACTTT.

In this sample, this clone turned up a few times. The CDR3: CASSLDPRAGELFF. Here the CDR3 DNA reads TGTGCCAGCAGCTTAGACCCGAGGGCCGGGGAGCTGTTTTTT. The rearrangement links TRBV7-9 to TRBJ2-2; the D gene is possibly TRBD2 (5 bases). This CDR3 has 14 residues. Germline V gives CDR1 SEHNR, CDR2 FQNEAQ (reference sequence). V was cut by 1 base and J by 6 bases, with 9 bases left in between.

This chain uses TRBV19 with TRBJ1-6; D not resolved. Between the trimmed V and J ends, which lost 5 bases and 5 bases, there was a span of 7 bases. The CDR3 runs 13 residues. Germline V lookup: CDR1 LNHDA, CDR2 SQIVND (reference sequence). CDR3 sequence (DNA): TGTGCCAGTAGTGAGGATAATAATTCACCCCTCCACTTT. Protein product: CASSEDNNSPLHF. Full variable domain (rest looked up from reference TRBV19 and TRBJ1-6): DGGITQSPKYLFRKEGQNVTLSCEQNLNHDAMYWYRQDPGQGLRLIYYSQIVNDFQKGDIAEGYSVSREKKESFPLTVTSAQKNPTAFYLCASSEDNNSPLHFGNGTRLTVT.

This CDR3 reads CASSPPLAGGYTQYF. CDR3 coding DNA: TGTGCCAGCTCACCACCCCTAGCGGGAGGCTATACGCAGTATTTT. The chain uses TRBV18 and TRBJ2-3, with 11 positions matching TRBD2. Per germline, CDR1 KGHSH and CDR2 LQKENI. The J segment lost 7 bases and the V segment lost 0 bases, leaving 3 bases of the junction unmatched. The CDR3 is 15 amino acids.

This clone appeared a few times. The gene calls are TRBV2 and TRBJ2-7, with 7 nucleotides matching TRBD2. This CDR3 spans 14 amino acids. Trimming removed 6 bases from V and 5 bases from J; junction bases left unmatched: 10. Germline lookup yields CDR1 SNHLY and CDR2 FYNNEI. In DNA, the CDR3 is TGTGCCAGCAGGCGCGGAGCGGGACGCGACGAGCAGTACTTC. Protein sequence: CASRRGAGRDEQYF.

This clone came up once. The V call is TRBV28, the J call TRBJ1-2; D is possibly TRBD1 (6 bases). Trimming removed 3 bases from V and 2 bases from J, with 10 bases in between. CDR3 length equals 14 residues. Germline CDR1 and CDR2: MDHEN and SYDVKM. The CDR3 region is CASSFAGVNYGYTF. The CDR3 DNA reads TGTGCCAGCAGTTTCGCAGGGGTGAACTATGGCTACACCTTC.

CDR3 residues: CASSLPRGGYTF. CDR3 DNA: TGTGCCAGCAGCTTACCCAGGGGGGGCTACACCTTC. The genes are TRBV5-4 and TRBJ1-2; TRBD1 matches at 7 bases. CDR1 is SGHNT, CDR2 YYREEE, per germline (reference sequence). After removal of 2 bases from V and 8 bases from J, the junction contained 3 bases not matched to a gene. This CDR3 region has 12 residues.